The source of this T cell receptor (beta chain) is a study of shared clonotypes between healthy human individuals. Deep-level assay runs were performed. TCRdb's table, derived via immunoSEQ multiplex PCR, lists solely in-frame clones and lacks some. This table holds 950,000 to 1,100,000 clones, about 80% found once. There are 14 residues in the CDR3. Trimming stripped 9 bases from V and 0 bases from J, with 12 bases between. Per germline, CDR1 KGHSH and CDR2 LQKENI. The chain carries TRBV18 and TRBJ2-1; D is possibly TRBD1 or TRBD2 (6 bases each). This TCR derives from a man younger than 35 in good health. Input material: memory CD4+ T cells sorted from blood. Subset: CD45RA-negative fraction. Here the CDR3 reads CASLGGASYNEQFF. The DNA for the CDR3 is TGTGCCAGTCTGGGGGGCGCCTCCTACAATGAGCAGTTCTTC.